The next 29 T cell receptor beta chains were all read from a single sample in a study of Tregs in tolerant kidney transplant recipients. Sequencing was performed with immunoSEQ multiplex PCR; in TCRdb, only in-frame clones are kept and a portion is missing. In the table there are 69,000 or so clones, approximately 91% of which are singletons. Material: CD4+ T cells from blood, obtained before the transplant. The receptors were sampled from a human donor who received a combined kidney and bone marrow transplant.

The chain couples TRBV19 to TRBJ1-2; TRBD1 matches at 9 bases. V lost 8 bases to trimming and J lost 8 bases; unmatched junction nucleotides: 9. Germline assignment: CDR1 LNHDA and CDR2 SQIVND (reference sequence). CDR3 length equals 13 residues. The CDR3 bases are TGTGCCAGTGGTCCAGACAGGGGGAGCGGCTACACCTTC. Amino acid sequence: CASGPDRGSGYTF.

This clone is a singleton in its sample. The CDR3 here is CASSDSPSGRALFYEQYF. Here the CDR3 DNA reads TGTGCCAGCAGTGACTCCCCTAGCGGGAGGGCCTTATTCTACGAGCAGTACTTC. The chain couples TRBV6-4 to TRBJ2-7; 12 bases line up with TRBD2. The CDR3 contains 18 residues. Germline V CDR1 and CDR2: MRHNA, SNTAGT. Germline trimming cut 0 bases from V and 3 bases from J; bases unmatched to any gene: 9.

The J gene is TRBJ2-1, the V gene TRBV7-2; 8 bases match TRBD2. This CDR3 is 14 amino acids long. Per germline, CDR1 SGHTA and CDR2 FQGNSA. The J segment lost 6 bases and the V segment lost 7 bases, leaving 8 bases of the junction unmatched. CDR3 coding DNA: TGTGCCAGCACAATAGCGGGACCCCTCAATGAGCAGTTCTTC. Translation gives CASTIAGPLNEQFF.

The chain has TRBV6-6 and TRBJ2-7; D is uncertain. Germline loops: CDR1 MNHNY, CDR2 SVGAGI (reference sequence). The CDR3 is made up of 14 amino acids. V lost 0 bases and J 4 bases, leaving 10 bases between the germline ends. Here the CDR3 DNA reads TGTGCCAGCAGTTACTCGGGCAGGAATTACGAGCAGTACTTC. Translation: CASSYSGRNYEQYF.

The V and J genes are TRBV27 and TRBJ2-1; D possibly corresponds to TRBD2 (5 bases). This CDR3 has 15 residues. CDR1 and CDR2 (germline): MNHEY, SMNVEV (reference sequence). The ends were cut back, 4 bases at V and 6 bases at J, with 16 bases in the middle. CDR3 nucleotide sequence: TGTGCCAGCAGTTCATGGTCGGGGATGGGCAATGAGCAGTTCTTC. It yields the protein CASSSWSGMGNEQFF.

This sequence joins TRBV28 and TRBJ2-5; D not certain. V shed 5 bases and J shed 4 bases, with 11 bases lying between them. The CDR3 has 13 residues. The V gene's germline CDR1 is MDHEN and CDR2 SYDVKM. The CDR3 here is CASSTRPGETQYF. As DNA, the CDR3 is TGTGCCAGCAGTACCAGGCCTGGAGAGACCCAGTACTTC.

V gene TRBV18 combines with J gene TRBJ1-1, with 7 bases fitting TRBD1. The V segment lost 0 bases and the J segment 1 base; nucleotides outside the gene matches: 2. Germline V CDR1 and CDR2: KGHSH, LQKENI. CDR3 length: 15 amino acids. The CDR3 sequence: CASSPPGQTNTEAFF. The CDR3 nucleotides read TGTGCCAGCTCACCACCGGGACAGACGAACACTGAAGCTTTCTTT.

The CDR3 DNA sequence: TGTGCCAGCAGCCCTCGACAGGGGTGGGGTGAAGCTTTCTTT. Its protein product is CASSPRQGWGEAFF. The chain recombines TRBV5-6 with TRBJ1-1, with 8 nucleotides matching TRBD1. The CDR3 spans 14 residues. V was clipped by 4 bases and J by 7 bases; unmatched bases: 9. In germline, CDR1 is SGHDT, CDR2 YYEEEE.

The chain combines TRBV7-2 with TRBJ2-1; tentatively, D is TRBD2 (6 bases). V lost 3 bases to trimming and J lost 0 bases, with 9 bases between them. The CDR3 runs 15 residues. CDR1 is SGHTA, CDR2 FQGNSA, per germline. The CDR3, as DNA: TGTGCCAGCAGCTTTCGGGACTTCTCCTACAATGAGCAGTTCTTC. Translating gives CASSFRDFSYNEQFF.

The chain uses TRBV11-3 and TRBJ1-2, with 12 bases aligning to TRBD1. Germline loops: CDR1 SGHNT, CDR2 YENEEA. V gave up 2 bases and J gave up 0 bases; unmatched junction bases: 4. CDR3 size: 17 residues. CDR3 nucleotide sequence: TGTGCCAGCAGCTTATGGGACAGGGGGCTTACTAACTATGGCTACACCTTC. It specifies CASSLWDRGLTNYGYTF. The full variable domain, with the rest looked up from reference TRBV11-3 and TRBJ1-2, is EAGVVQSPRYKIIEKKQPVAFWCNPISGHNTLYWYLQNLGQGPELLIRYENEEAVDDSQLPKDRFSAERLKGVDSTLKIQPAELGDSAVYLCASSLWDRGLTNYGYTFGSGTRLTVV.

The J gene is TRBJ2-7, the V gene TRBV5-1; 8 bases fit TRBD2. CDR1 is SGHRS, CDR2 YFSETQ, per germline. The V and J ends lost 0 bases and 3 bases, in that order; junction bases with no gene match: 5. This CDR3 contains 15 residues. DNA for the CDR3: TGCGCCAGCAGCTTGGCTCCGGGAGGGAGCTACGAGCAGTACTTC. Encoded protein: CASSLAPGGSYEQYF.

This clone was observed a single time. The CDR3 region is CASNRTGDYSGANVLTF. DNA of the CDR3: TGTGCCAGCAATCGGACAGGGGACTACTCTGGGGCCAACGTCCTGACTTTC. The chain links TRBV28 to TRBJ2-6; TRBD1 aligns across 9 bases. The CDR3 consists of 17 residues. Germline CDR1 MDHEN, CDR2 SYDVKM. V shed 7 bases and J 0 bases; nucleotides not matched to a gene: 7. The full variable domain, rest sourced from reference TRBV28 and TRBJ2-6, is DVKVTQSSRYLVKRTGEKVFLECVQDMDHENMFWYRQDPGLGLRLIYFSYDVKMKEKGDIPEGYSVSREKKERFSLILESASTNQTSMYLCASNRTGDYSGANVLTFGAGSRLTVL.

The rearrangement links TRBV5-1 to TRBJ1-2; 8 positions agree with TRBD1. Germline CDR1 is SGHRS and CDR2 is YFSETQ. The CDR3 has 14 amino acids. The V gene end was trimmed by 0 bases and the J gene end by 8 bases; junction bases not matched to a gene: 6. The CDR3 here is CASSLVHTGGGYTF. The CDR3 DNA is TGCGCCAGCAGCTTGGTCCACACAGGGGGAGGCTACACCTTC.

The genes are TRBV7-9 and TRBJ2-7, with 7 nucleotides matching TRBD1. CDR1 is SEHNR and CDR2 is FQNEAQ in the germline V gene (reference sequence). CDR3 length: 13 residues. Unmatched junction bases numbered 2, after V lost 4 bases and J lost 2 bases. CDR3 sequence reads: CASSWDSTYEQYF. CDR3 DNA sequence: TGTGCCAGCAGCTGGGACAGCACCTACGAGCAGTACTTC.

The chain employs TRBV5-1 and TRBJ2-1; TRBD2 matches at 8 bases. The CDR3 length is 15 residues. CDR1 and CDR2 from the germline V gene are SGHRS and YFSETQ. V trimming: 5 bases; J trimming: 7 bases; junction bases outside the gene matches: 11. CDR3: CASRGGGRSWNEQFF. CDR3 nucleotides: TGCGCCAGCAGAGGCGGCGGGAGGTCCTGGAATGAGCAGTTCTTC.

The genes are TRBV6-1 and TRBJ2-7; 10 bases align to TRBD2. The trim removed 6 bases at V and 2 bases at J, leaving 1 base unmatched. The CDR3 has 13 amino acids. Looked up from germline, CDR1 is MNHNS and CDR2 is SASEGT. CDR3 bases: TGTGCCAGCAGAGGGACTAGCGCCTACGAGCAGTACTTC. Its protein is CASRGTSAYEQYF.

The rearrangement joins TRBV27 to TRBJ1-4; the match to TRBD1 covers 12 bases. Unmatched junction bases numbered 11, after V lost 8 bases and J lost 7 bases. Germline lookup yields CDR1 MNHEY and CDR2 SMNVEV (reference sequence). This CDR3 is built from 16 residues. The CDR3 loop reads CASGGDRGRKGEKLFF. The DNA of the CDR3 is TGTGCCAGCGGGGGGGACAGGGGGCGAAAAGGTGAAAAACTGTTTTTT.

This clone was counted between two and nine times. The J gene is TRBJ1-2, the V gene TRBV29-1; D is unresolved. This CDR3 spans 12 amino acids. Trimming shortened V by 0 bases and J by 8 bases, and 10 bases separated the two germline ends. CDR1 is SQVTM and CDR2 is ANQGSEA in the germline V gene. The CDR3 protein is CSVEEADLGYTF. The CDR3 nucleotides are TGCAGCGTTGAAGAGGCTGACTTGGGCTACACCTTC.

The V call is TRBV19, the J call TRBJ1-5; a possible D gene is TRBD1 (6 bases). Trimming pared 1 base from V and 1 base from J, leaving 8 bases between. Germline V gene sequence: CDR1 LNHDA, CDR2 SQIVND (reference sequence). The CDR3 extends over 15 amino acids. Here the CDR3 reads CASSIGTVSNQPQHF. CDR3 bases: TGTGCCAGTAGTATAGGGACAGTAAGCAATCAGCCCCAGCATTTT. The entire variable domain, with the rest obtained from reference TRBV19 and TRBJ1-5, is as follows: DGGITQSPKYLFRKEGQNVTLSCEQNLNHDAMYWYRQDPGQGLRLIYYSQIVNDFQKGDIAEGYSVSREKKESFPLTVTSAQKNPTAFYLCASSIGTVSNQPQHFGDGTRLSIL.

The V gene is TRBV7-9, the J gene TRBJ2-3; 8 bases align to TRBD2. The junction had 1 base not matched to a gene; V was cut back by 2 bases and J by 3 bases. The germline CDR1 and CDR2 sequences are SEHNR and FQNEAQ (reference sequence). This CDR3 is 14 amino acids long. The CDR3 region has the DNA TGTGCCAGCAGCTTAAGCGGGAGTACAGATACGCAGTATTTT. This codes for CASSLSGSTDTQYF.

V usage is TRBV9 and J usage is TRBJ1-1; no clear D. This CDR3 contains 15 residues. Germline assignment: CDR1 SGDLS and CDR2 YYNGEE. The V end lost 0 bases, the J end lost 6 bases, and 15 bases lay between the germline ends. The CDR3 DNA reads TGTGCCAGCAGCGTAGATGCCCAACGGGGTCCTGAAGCTTTCTTT. Protein product: CASSVDAQRGPEAFF.

This clone was recorded only once. The chain carries TRBV18 and TRBJ2-1; D is possibly TRBD1 (6 bases). V dropped 3 bases and J dropped 0 bases, with 15 bases sitting between them. The germline gives CDR1 KGHSH, CDR2 LQKENI. This CDR3 has 17 amino acids. The CDR3 DNA follows: TGTGCCAGCTCACCGACCGAGGGGGAGTCCTCCTACAATGAGCAGTTCTTC. As protein: CASSPTEGESSYNEQFF. The variable domain in full, with the rest retrieved from reference TRBV18 and TRBJ2-1, is NAGVMQNPRHLVRRRGQEARLRCSPMKGHSHVYWYRQLPEEGLKFMVYLQKENIIDESGMPKERFSAEFPKEGPSILRIQQVVRGDSAAYFCASSPTEGESSYNEQFFGPGTRLTVL.

The chain links TRBV5-1 to TRBJ1-1, with a weak D call TRBD1 (6 bases). The CDR3 has 14 amino acids. In germline, CDR1 is SGHRS, CDR2 YFSETQ. The ends were cut back, 3 bases at V and 8 bases at J, with 17 bases in the middle. The CDR3: CASSSTGWVEEAFF. The CDR3 DNA is TGCGCCAGCAGCTCGACAGGTTGGGTCGAGGAAGCTTTCTTT.

V usage is TRBV7-8 and J usage is TRBJ2-7, with 8 positions matching TRBD2. The CDR3 extends over 16 amino acids. V lost 4 bases and J lost 0; bases outside the gene matches: 8. Per the germline V gene, CDR1 is SGHVS and CDR2 is FQNEAQ. The CDR3 coding sequence is TGTGCCAGCAGCTCCCTGGGGCGGGAGGACTCCTACGAGCAGTACTTC. Amino acid sequence: CASSSLGREDSYEQYF.

As to this clone: A read error may account for a junction end that differs from germline. The rearrangement joins TRBV5-4 to TRBJ1-2; tentative D call: TRBD1 (6 bases). The germline V gene encodes CDR1 SGHNT and CDR2 YYREEE (reference sequence). This CDR3 comprises 13 residues. In DNA, the CDR3 is TGTGCCAGCAGTTTGGACAGTATATATGGCTACACCTTC. Protein product: CASSLDSIYGYTF. The full variable domain, completed using reference TRBV5-4 and TRBJ1-2, is ETGVTQSPTHLIKTRGQQVTLRCSSQSGHNTVSWYQQALGQGPQFIFQYYREEENGRGNFPPRFSGLQFPNYSSELNVNALELDDSALYLCASSLDSIYGYTFGSGTRLTVV.

This clone has a single count. The chain uses TRBV5-1 and TRBJ2-1; D unresolved. CDR1 and CDR2 (germline): SGHRS, YFSETQ. The CDR3 runs 18 residues. V gave up 0 bases and J gave up 0 bases, with 16 bases separating them. In nucleotides, the CDR3 is TGCGCCAGCAGCTTGGCCCTCCGACTGGAGAGCTCCTACAATGAGCAGTTCTTC. Translation: CASSLALRLESSYNEQFF.

CDR3 DNA sequence: TGTGCCAGCAGTACCCCAACAGGGGCTGTTCTCGAGCAGTACTTC. It specifies CASSTPTGAVLEQYF. The rearrangement joins TRBV28 to TRBJ2-7; 7 bases line up with TRBD1. The V and J ends lost 5 bases and 6 bases, in that order; junction bases with no gene match: 13. Germline V lookup: CDR1 MDHEN, CDR2 SYDVKM. There are 15 residues in the CDR3.

This sequence joins TRBV5-1 and TRBJ2-2, with 7 bases matching TRBD2. This CDR3 region has 17 residues. Germline trimming cut 0 bases from V and 0 bases from J; bases unmatched to any gene: 5. CDR1 and CDR2 (germline): SGHRS, YFSETQ. CDR3 region: CASSLDPSGANTGELFF. CDR3 nucleotides: TGCGCCAGCAGCTTGGATCCTAGCGGCGCGAACACCGGGGAGCTGTTTTTT. The full variable domain, in which reference TRBV5-1 and TRBJ2-2 provide the parts outside the CDR3, is KAGVTQTPRYLIKTRGQQVTLSCSPISGHRSVSWYQQTPGQGLQFLFEYFSETQRNKGNFPGRFSGRQFSNSRSEMNVSTLELGDSALYLCASSLDPSGANTGELFFGEGSRLTVL.

This sequence joins TRBV9 and TRBJ1-1; D is ambiguous. The CDR3 extends over 13 amino acids. Germline V CDR1 and CDR2: SGDLS, YYNGEE. V was pared by 0 bases and J by 3 bases, with 6 bases between. The CDR3 sequence is CASSVATDTEAFF. In DNA, the CDR3 is TGTGCCAGCAGCGTAGCTACGGACACTGAAGCTTTCTTT.